This T cell receptor beta chain was found in a study of long-term antiretroviral therapy in people with HIV. Overall study results and limits: Subsequent to ART, diversity was augmented yet persisted below that of transplant donor controls. HIV repertoires had narrower CDR3 length ranges than controls.

At survey level, the immunoSEQ assay was run in its v3.0 version. TCRdb keeps only in-frame clones here, not all; method: immunoSEQ multiplex PCR. The table shows 30,000 to 40,000 clones, with 90% to 95% occurring only once. This clone was found once. The target antigen is unknown. Every specimen provided 1-10 million cryopreserved PBMC before DNA extraction took place. Between the trimmed V and J ends, which lost 0 bases and 4 bases, there was a span of 14 bases. CDR1 and CDR2 (germline): SGDLS, YYNGEE. The length of the CDR3 is 15 residues. The clonotype comes from a woman aged 50 to 65 with HIV. The starting material was unsorted PBMCs, obtained 4.1 years after starting antiretroviral therapy. V is TRBV9 and J is TRBJ2-7; tentatively, D is TRBD1 or TRBD2 (6 bases each). The CDR3 is CASSVGGRDIYEQYF. The CDR3 DNA is TGTGCCAGCAGCGTAGGGGGGCGGGACATATACGAGCAGTACTTC.